Sequencing of this T cell receptor (beta chain) was carried out in a study of cytomegalovirus exposure and HLA in healthy donors (dated by TCRdb to about 2017). Some background on the complete study: An earlier analysis of several hundred of the donors reported 276 Gb of sequence data and some 110 million unique TCR beta sequences obtained from about 200 million T cells. The study aimed to test whether signatures of past pathogen exposure could be identified by cataloging public T cell receptors. Typing coverage differed by locus: A, B, C, DRB1 and DQB1 were typed in roughly 620-630 donors, DQA1 in approximately 520, DPA1 in around 600, and DPB1 in 472. Class I and class II HLA loci were covered by the typing at four-digit resolution. An early release covering some 640 HLA-typed donors comprised about 300 gigabases of sequencing data and approximately 80 million unique TCR sequences. In an earlier analysis of a few hundred of the donors, high-throughput TCR beta sequencing was used to judge whether each TCR beta V gene segment behaved as functional or pseudogenic. To predict cytomegalovirus infection status, the study brought together high-throughput TCR immunosequencing, statistical association of individual TCRs with disease status, and machine learning. All discovery cohort repertoires had been generated on a single sequencing platform. Rather than using new phenotypic data, the later analysis identified candidate immune exposures from TCR beta sequences and from how often those sequences occurred across donors. Of the approximately 400 genotyped donors, 75% to 85% were placed in the genetic ancestry cluster associated with self-reported Caucasian donors. The study used immunosequencing to profile the T cell repertoires of 666 subjects and linked those repertoires to cytomegalovirus serostatus. Donor age, sex, ethnicity and CMV serostatus were collected together with the repertoire data. A later analysis re-analyzed previously published TCR beta repertoires from roughly 600 donors and added high-resolution HLA genotyping to study TCR occurrence patterns. In a later genetic analysis, genome-wide SNP genotypes for about three fifths of the roughly 670 donors were used, and that subset was treated as a discovery cohort. In addition to the first cohort of 666 subjects, a separate validation cohort of under 150 different subjects was used. Among 398 genotyped donors of the cohort, an average of approximately 250,000 unique TCR beta nucleotide sequences were sequenced per donor, around 18% of them non-productive. A handful of DR-DQ haplotypes were handled as single units for association and clustering because linkage in the cohort was strong.

Overall study results and their limits: The sequencing pipeline was judged likely to have produced a cluster of highly shared sequence variants as a technical artifact. Presence/absence analyses assumed roughly uniform sequencing depth across donors, an assumption that may not hold. Some IMGT-functional V segments, including TRBV6-2 and TRBV6-3, could not be distinguished by the 87-base-pair reads and were therefore excluded. This cohort had only TCR beta chains sequenced, and the lack of alpha or paired-chain data limited which features could be detected. A later analysis found that TCR association rates varied across HLA loci, with DRB1 alleles showing the most associated TCRs and HLA-C alleles the fewest. Compared with equally common non-associated chains, HLA-associated TCR beta chains in a later analysis were more clonally expanded and had lower generation probabilities. The study gave a list of under 200 TCR beta chains associated with cytomegalovirus. The classifier was reported to diagnose cytomegalovirus status with high specificity and sensitivity in both the original cohort and the validation cohort. Several of the top co-occurrence clusters appeared to be linked to parvovirus B19, influenza, CMV and Epstein-Barr virus, according to a later analysis. A later genetic analysis reported fewer N-insertions in productive TCRs among donors in an Asian-associated ancestry cluster than the roughly 640-donor mean. The earlier analysis of approximately 590 of the donors excluded over 15 rarely observed V segments, including chromosome 9 orphons, because counts were too low. In a later analysis, most CMV-associated TCR beta chains were found to appear HLA-restricted, with HLA associations seemingly driven largely by CMV exposure. Assigning TCR associations to individual alleles was difficult when HLA alleles, especially DR and DQ, strongly co-occurred. An earlier analysis of around 600 of the donors showed that most TCR beta V segments appeared in productive rearrangements either about 87% or about 30% of the time, which broadly matched IMGT annotations. A further reported finding was that TCR beta sequences accurately predicted the HLA-A and HLA-B alleles for most subjects in the first cohort. In a later genetic analysis, a missense DCLRE1C variant was associated with V-gene and J-gene trimming of TCR beta chains, and the association was replicated in an independent cohort. Correlated functional status among segregating V segments might be attributable to linkage disequilibrium, but an unknown experimental factor could not be ruled out. HLA typing was unavailable for some donors at each locus, so association tests used only the typed subset. In vitro tests confirmed that three of the cytomegalovirus-associated TCR beta chains recognize cytomegalovirus antigens. According to the authors, the approach could potentially be generalized to other disease states and immunological phenotypes. For the cohort, immune exposure information was limited to CMV serostatus. While some public TCRs were present in many individuals, most TCR sequences turned up only very rarely across donors. Specific HLA alleles were associated with over 15,000 TCR beta sequences at a false discovery rate of 0.05 in a later analysis.

The cohort consisted of 666 healthy bone marrow donors. Cohort members were all nominally healthy when sampled, although unrecorded immune exposures were likely present. The donor was CMV seronegative and was included in the group of a few hundred seronegative cohort members. A peripheral blood sample was provided by each donor, and peripheral blood mononuclear cells were used for TCR beta sequencing. Genomic DNA was extracted from the blood cell samples with the Qiagen DNeasy Blood Extraction Kit. The method was the immunoSEQ multiplex PCR assay. The multiplex PCR relied on a mix of 60 forward primers for TCR Vbeta segments and 13 reverse primers for TCR Jbeta segments. A multiplex PCR assay on genomic DNA amplified the CDR3 region of rearranged TCR beta genes. The amplified TCR beta libraries were sequenced on the Illumina HiSeq System as 87-base-pair reads. As for the authors' bioinformatics: A later analysis tallied about 77 million unique TCR beta chains across the approximately 670 repertoires, and about 12 million of those chains were shared by two or more donors. Raw reads were error-corrected and collapsed into unique sequences with a nearest-neighbor algorithm that merged closely related sequences to remove PCR and sequencing errors. V, D and J gene segments were assigned by aligning CDR3 sequences to IMGT reference sequences. For a sequence to be retained, at least a six-nucleotide match to both a V gene segment and a J gene segment was required. A rearrangement was called productive if the CDR3 had no stop codons and remained in frame with V and J, and every other rearrangement was called non-productive. Following IMGT convention, CDR3 was defined as the stretch from the second conserved V-encoded cysteine up to the conserved J-encoded phenylalanine. The earlier analysis of some 550 of the donors excluded any sequence lacking an unambiguous match to a single V gene segment. In an earlier analysis of approximately 590 of the donors, V segments were called functional above 56.7% productive rearrangements and were called segregating when the between-donor standard deviation exceeded 5%. To diagnose cytomegalovirus status from the catalog of TCR beta chain sequences, a statistical classification framework was built. A later analysis assigned V and J genes by comparing TCR nucleotide sequences with IMGT/GENE-DB human TR gene sequences. Using the TCRdist pipeline, a later analysis assigned CDR3 sequences along with most-parsimonious VDJ recombination scenarios. In a later analysis, every TCR beta chain was defined by the combination of its CDR3 amino acid sequence and its V-gene family, and reads without a unique V-gene family were dropped. To address suspected cross-contamination and a sequencing artifact, a later analysis removed over 500 highly shared, low-generation-probability nucleotide sequences. A later analysis calculated a clonal expansion index for each public chain from normalized within-repertoire ranks of inferred template counts. In a later analysis, generation probabilities were computed with a VDJ recombination model fitted to out-of-frame rearrangements, and the resulting probabilities were checked against IGoR. In a later analysis, TCR-TCR, TCR-HLA and TCR-CMV co-occurrence was scored with hypergeometric tests, and a repertoire-size bias correction was applied to TCR pairs. In a later analysis, false discovery rates were estimated by permuting HLA or CMV assignments 20 times. A later analysis grouped co-occurring TCRs with DBSCAN, adding TCRdist sequence similarity when clustering within HLA-allele-positive subsets. Co-occurrence clustering excluded repertoires with fewer than 30,000 or more than 120,000 public chains, plus five with anomalous nucleotide sharing. This immuneACCESS table, as held by TCRdb, lists in-frame sequences with V and J called but not all clones. Of the missing ones, under half trace to an unresolved V gene in checked studies; the others have no known cause. For V, J and clone size, that table is used; D and trimming come from the DNA. The sample data list over 110,000 clones, and under 90% of these were observed just once. The ten biggest clones cover approximately 4.1% of the sample.

To note about this clone: The antigen it binds to is not known. One base away there is no much larger clone; base qualities are not given.

Looking up the germline V gene yields CDR1 SQVTM and CDR2 ANQGSEA. Trimming removed 7 bases from V and 7 bases from J; the gene matches leave 13 bases unexplained. There are 15 amino acids in the CDR3, from cysteine to phenylalanine inclusive. Of the read, only the CDR3 DNA is kept; its 45 bases are in frame from base 1. The sample taken for sequencing was PBMCs. Recombination connected TRBV29-1 to TRBJ2-2; 9 middle bases align to TRBD2. The origin of this receptor is a man aged 35 to 55 in good health and CMV-seronegative. The CDR3 reads CSARVAGGPGGELFF. The nucleotide sequence reads as follows: TGCAGCGCCCGGGTGGCGGGGGGGCCGGGCGGGGAGCTGTTTTTT.